This T cell receptor (beta chain) was sequenced in a study of CD4+ T cells in melanoma. Regarding the study as a whole: Neoantigen-specific CD4+ T cells in melanoma reportedly had diverse differentiation states.

Data came from immunoSEQ multiplex PCR; TCRdb stores just in-frame clones and leaves some out. The sample lists 17,000 or so clones; 81% were seen once. Germline-derived CDR1 and CDR2 are MNHNS and SASEGT. Trimming removed 6 bases at V and 0 bases at J, with 8 bases between. The length of the CDR3 is 13 residues. Comment on this clone: Antigen specificity is unknown.

Material for sequencing was cells from a culture (not recorded whether cultured in vitro). This receptor was obtained from a human donor with melanoma. The chain combines TRBV6-1 with TRBJ1-1, with D perhaps TRBD1 (6 bases). Written as DNA, the CDR3 is TGTGCCAGCAGCGGACAGATGAACACTGAAGCTTTCTTT. It encodes CASSGQMNTEAFF.